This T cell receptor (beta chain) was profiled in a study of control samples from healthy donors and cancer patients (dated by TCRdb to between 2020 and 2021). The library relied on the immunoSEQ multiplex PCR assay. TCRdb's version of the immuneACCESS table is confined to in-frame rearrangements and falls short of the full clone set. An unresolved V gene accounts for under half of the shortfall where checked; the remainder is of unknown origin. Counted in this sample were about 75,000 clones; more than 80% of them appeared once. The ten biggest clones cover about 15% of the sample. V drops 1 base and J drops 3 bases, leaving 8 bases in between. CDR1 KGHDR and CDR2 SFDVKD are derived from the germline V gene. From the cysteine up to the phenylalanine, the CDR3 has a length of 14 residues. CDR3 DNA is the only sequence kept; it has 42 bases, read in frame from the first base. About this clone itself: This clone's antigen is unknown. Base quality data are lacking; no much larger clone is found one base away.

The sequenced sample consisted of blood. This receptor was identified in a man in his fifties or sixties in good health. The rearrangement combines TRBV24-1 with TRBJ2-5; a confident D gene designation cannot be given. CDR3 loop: CATSDFPAKETQYF. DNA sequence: TGTGCCACCAGTGATTTCCCGGCGAAAGAGACCCAGTACTTC.